Below, 9 T cell receptor beta chains from the same sample are listed, as sequenced in a study of CD8 T cells in Susac syndrome (dated by TCRdb to about 2019). Receptor amplification or capture employed the immunoSEQ multiplex PCR assay. RNA was extracted using the RNeasy kit, and roughly 0.5 to 1 microgram was reverse transcribed with random hexamers. TCRdb reprocessing: public reads trimmed at Q25 with fastp, clones called with MiXCR, in-frame beta chains kept. Every entry covers one CDR3 protein and lists the most common genes and DNA from its rows. For this sample the table gives approximately 74,000 distinct CDR3 sequences, of which about 93% were detected only once. The ten top clones hold around 0.57% of the sample. The sample comprised CD4+ T cells from PBMCs. Receptor source: a human donor with Susac syndrome.

CDR3 residues: CSVTVQGDRGGYTF. In nucleotides, the CDR3 is TGCAGCGTTACGGTACAGGGGGACCGTGGCGGCTACACCTTC. The chain joins TRBV29-1 to TRBJ1-2; 8 bases align to TRBD1. Trimming took 5 bases from V and 8 from J; bases not matched to a gene: 13. The CDR3 has 14 residues. Germline CDR1 is SQVTM and CDR2 is ANQGSEA.

The chain carries TRBV5-4 and TRBJ2-7, with no clear D. Germline V CDR1 and CDR2: SGHNT, YYREEE (reference sequence). The ends were cut back, 4 bases at V and 0 bases at J, with 11 bases in the middle. This CDR3 has 14 residues. CDR3 in DNA: TGTGCCAGCAGCCCGGTCGAGAGCTCCTACGAGCAGTACTTC. Translation: CASSPVESSYEQYF.

The chain uses TRBV3-1 and TRBJ1-3; a possible D gene is TRBD1 (5 bases). The ends were cut back, 4 bases at V and 1 base at J, with 8 bases in the middle. CDR3 length: 14 amino acids. Looked up from germline, CDR1 is LGHDT and CDR2 is YNNKEL (reference sequence). The CDR3 sequence: CASSLGGSGNTIYF. The DNA for the CDR3 is TGTGCCAGCAGCCTCGGGGGGTCTGGAAACACCATATATTTT.

The V gene is TRBV13, the J gene TRBJ2-7, with TRBD2 matching 15 bases. From germline, CDR1 is PRHDT and CDR2 FYEKMQ (reference sequence). The length of the CDR3 is 17 residues. With 4 bases clipped from V and 3 bases from J, the junction kept 7 bases outside the gene matches. CDR3 coding DNA: TGTGCCAGCAGCTCACCGGGACTAGCGGGAGGAGGCTACGAGCAGTACTTC. It codes for CASSSPGLAGGGYEQYF.

The genes are TRBV7-2 and TRBJ1-1; D ambiguous. Trimming shortened V by 8 bases and J by 0 bases, and 13 bases separated the two germline ends. CDR3 length: 14 residues. The germline gives CDR1 SGHTA, CDR2 FQGNSA. Written as DNA, the CDR3 is TGTGCCAGCGGGCTGGTGCGTATGAACACTGAAGCTTTCTTT. As protein: CASGLVRMNTEAFF.

The rearrangement links TRBV7-8 to TRBJ2-1, with D perhaps given as TRBD1 or TRBD2 (7 bases each). Trimming stripped 4 bases from V and 9 bases from J, with 19 bases between. The CDR3 covers 15 residues. The germline V gene encodes CDR1 SGHVS and CDR2 FQNEAQ. In DNA, the CDR3 is TGTGCCAGCAGCTCGGGGAGGGGGCGGGAGATTGAGCAGTTCTTC. Residues: CASSSGRGREIEQFF.

The chain combines TRBV29-1 with TRBJ1-3; tentatively, D is TRBD1 (5 bases). V was trimmed by 4 bases and J by 4 bases, leaving 11 bases between them. Germline CDR1 SQVTM, CDR2 ANQGSEA. This CDR3 comprises 13 residues. The CDR3 DNA is TGCAGCGTTGGCTCAGGGTCCGGAAACACCATATATTTT. Translation: CSVGSGSGNTIYF.

The chain employs TRBV30 and TRBJ2-5, with 7 bases aligning to TRBD1. This CDR3 has 11 residues. The V gene end was trimmed by 4 bases and the J gene end by 6 bases; junction bases not matched to a gene: 2. Germline loops: CDR1 GTSNPN, CDR2 SVGIG (reference sequence). The CDR3: CAWTGGKTQYF. CDR3 coding DNA: TGTGCCTGGACAGGGGGTAAGACCCAGTACTTC.

This sequence joins TRBV12-3 or TRBV12-4 and TRBJ2-7, with unresolved D. Trimming cost V 1 base and J 2 bases, with 12 bases left between them. The CDR3 is made up of 15 amino acids. The CDR3 protein is CASSLDSPPAYEQYF. CDR3 sequence (DNA): TGTGCCAGCAGTTTAGACAGTCCCCCGGCCTACGAGCAGTACTTC.